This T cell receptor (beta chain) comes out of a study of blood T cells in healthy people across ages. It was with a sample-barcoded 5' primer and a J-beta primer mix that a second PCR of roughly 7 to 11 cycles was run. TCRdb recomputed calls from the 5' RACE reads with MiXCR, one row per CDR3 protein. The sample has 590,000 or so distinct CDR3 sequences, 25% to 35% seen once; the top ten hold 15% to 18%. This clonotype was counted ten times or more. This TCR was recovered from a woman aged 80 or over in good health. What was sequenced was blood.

For the CDR3, the DNA is TGCGCCAGCAGCCAAGAGCCCCGGGGGGCGGATACGCAGTATTTT. It codes for CASSQEPRGADTQYF. The rearrangement links TRBV4-3 to TRBJ2-3; possibly TRBD2 for D (7 bases). V lost 0 bases and J lost 6, with 13 bases in between. Per the germline V gene, CDR1 is LGHNA and CDR2 is YSLEER. The CDR3 sequence is 15 residues long.